The T cell receptor beta chain described here comes from a study of blood T cell repertoires in COVID-19. The length of the CDR3 is 15 residues. Germline assignment: CDR1 LNHDA and CDR2 SQIVND (reference sequence). V lost 3 bases and J lost 4; bases outside the gene matches: 7. In the authors' methods: The authors estimated nucleated cell counts from reference gene primer amplification. Assay: immunoSEQ multiplex PCR; the TCRdb copy retains only in-frame clones and omits some. V, J and clone size are taken as reported in that table, and D and trimming were inferred from the DNA itself. The sample consists of a few hundred thousand clones, 85% of them appearing once.

Sequencing input: peripheral blood. V gene TRBV19 combines with J gene TRBJ2-7; 9 positions agree with TRBD1. This TCR was recovered from a woman aged 18 to 35 with acute or convalescent COVID-19. In DNA, the CDR3 is TGTGCCAGTAGTATCTCGACAGGGGGGGTATACGAGCAGTACTTC. Its translation: CASSISTGGVYEQYF.